These 23 T cell receptor beta chains were all obtained from the same sample, sequenced in a study of CD8+ T cells in alopecia areata. In each case, RNA was isolated and then reverse transcribed into cDNA as the sequencing template. This table comes from immunoSEQ multiplex PCR, and its TCRdb copy is limited to in-frame clones, with some not included. The sample carries about 210,000 clones, about two fifths recorded once. The treatment was: oral pan-JAK inhibitor, 5-10 mg twice daily. The starting material was CD4+ T cells sorted from blood, obtained at approximately week 31, from a patient treated with tofacitinib. The receptor source for this set is a human donor with alopecia areata.

This clone was seen only a few times. This sequence joins TRBV29-1 and TRBJ1-2; D unclear. Looked up from germline, CDR1 is SQVTM and CDR2 is ANQGSEA. The CDR3 contains 13 residues. V was cut by 4 bases and J by 7 bases, with 16 bases left in between. This chain's CDR3 is CSVVVLGRGGYTF. The CDR3 region has the DNA TGCAGCGTTGTGGTCCTAGGTCGTGGTGGCTACACCTTC. Together with reference TRBV29-1 and TRBJ1-2, the CDR3 gives the full variable domain: SAVISQKPSRDICQRGTSLTIQCQVDSQVTMMFWYRQQPGQSLTLIATANQGSEATYESGFVIDKFPISRPNLTFSTLTVSNMSPEDSSIYLCSVVVLGRGGYTFGSGTRLTVV.

The CDR3 here is CASSQEGTLGGYEQYF. CDR3 bases: TGCGCCAGCAGCCAAGAGGGGACACTGGGGGGCTACGAGCAGTACTTC. The rearrangement uses TRBV4-1 and TRBJ2-7; D possibly matches TRBD1 or TRBD2 (6 bases each). The germline gives CDR1 MGHRA, CDR2 YSYEKL. The CDR3 loop spans 16 amino acids. Trimming took off 0 bases at V and 3 bases at J, with 15 bases between the two ends.

This clone was seen a handful of times. This sequence joins TRBV5-1 and TRBJ2-1, with D perhaps matching TRBD2 (7 bases). The V end was cut by 1 base, the J end by 12 bases, with 14 bases between. Germline assignment: CDR1 SGHRS and CDR2 YFSETQ. There are 13 residues in the CDR3. In nucleotides, the CDR3 is TGCGCCAGCAGCTTGCCCGCGGGGGCTTCGCAGTTCTTC. Protein product: CASSLPAGASQFF.

This CDR3 reads CASSPGGTNVLTF. As DNA, the CDR3 is TGTGCCAGTAGTCCCGGGGGGACCAACGTCCTGACTTTC. The V call is TRBV19, the J call TRBJ2-6; TRBD2 aligns across 7 bases. V dropped 5 bases and J dropped 8; count of bases not matched to a gene: 3. Germline lookup yields CDR1 LNHDA and CDR2 SQIVND (reference sequence). This CDR3 spans 13 amino acids.

This clone occurred a few times. V and J are TRBV29-1 and TRBJ2-3; 8 bases are shared with TRBD1. With 4 bases clipped from V and 3 bases from J, the junction kept 6 bases outside the gene matches. CDR3 length: 14 amino acids. Germline V lookup: CDR1 SQVTM, CDR2 ANQGSEA. The CDR3 DNA sequence: TGCAGCGTTGGGCAGGGGGCTATGACAGATACGCAGTATTTT. It translates to CSVGQGAMTDTQYF.

There are many counts of this clone. The CDR3 DNA reads as TGCAGCGTTGCCCGGGGGGTCTATGGCTACACCTTC. Encoded protein: CSVARGVYGYTF. The V gene is TRBV29-1, the J gene TRBJ1-2, with D tentatively TRBD1 (5 bases). Germline CDR1 reads SQVTM; CDR2 reads ANQGSEA. CDR3 length equals 12 residues. Between the trimmed V and J ends, which lost 4 bases and 4 bases, there was a span of 10 bases.

The chain joins TRBV18 to TRBJ2-5; D may be TRBD1 (6 bases). Germline V gene data show CDR1 as KGHSH and CDR2 as LQKENI. The CDR3 extends over 14 amino acids. The V end was cut by 3 bases, the J end by 4 bases, with 12 bases between. The CDR3 nucleotides are TGTGCCAGCTCACCGCGACAGGACGGAGAGACCCAGTACTTC. The encoded protein is CASSPRQDGETQYF.

This sequence joins TRBV2 and TRBJ2-4; D unclear. The CDR3 spans 13 residues. V lost 8 bases and J 7 bases, leaving 15 bases between the germline ends. Germline V gene lookup returns CDR1 SNHLY and CDR2 FYNNEI. CDR3 loop: CASGDSGNNIQYF. The DNA of the CDR3 is TGTGCCAGCGGAGACTCTGGAAATAACATTCAGTACTTC.

This chain links TRBV27 with TRBJ1-2; D unclear. This CDR3 has 16 residues. V lost 5 bases and J 5 bases, leaving 21 bases between the germline ends. Germline CDR1 reads MNHEY; CDR2 reads SMNVEV (reference sequence). The CDR3 here is CASSREGGGRTYGYTF. CDR3 DNA: TGTGCCAGCAGTCGCGAGGGAGGAGGACGCACGTATGGCTACACCTTC.

This clone came up a few times. The same CDR3 is also encoded by other DNA sequences in this sample. This rearrangement joins TRBV9 to TRBJ1-5, with D unclear. The V gene's germline CDR1 is SGDLS and CDR2 YYNGEE. The ends were cut back, 0 bases at V and 2 bases at J, with 9 bases in the middle. The CDR3 is 15 residues long. The CDR3 DNA is TGTGCCAGCAGCGTAGGAGGTCAGGGCAATCAGCCCCAGCATTTT. This encodes CASSVGGQGNQPQHF. The full variable domain, its missing parts supplied by reference TRBV9 and TRBJ1-5, is DSGVTQTPKHLITATGQRVTLRCSPRSGDLSVYWYQQSLDQGLQFLIQYYNGEERAKGNILERFSAQQFPDLHSELNLSSLELGDSALYFCASSVGGQGNQPQHFGDGTRLSIL.

The J gene is TRBJ2-7, the V gene TRBV6-5; 10 positions agree with TRBD2. Germline V CDR1 and CDR2: MNHEY, SVGAGI. Unmatched junction bases numbered 8, after V lost 6 bases and J lost 6 bases. CDR3 length equals 14 residues. The CDR3 region has the DNA TGTGCCAGCAGATCCAGCGGGGGGGCCGGCGAGCAGTACTTC. Amino acid sequence: CASRSSGGAGEQYF.

The chain uses TRBV19 and TRBJ1-2; D is uncertain. CDR1 and CDR2 from the germline V gene are LNHDA and SQIVND (reference sequence). The ends were cut back, 8 bases at V and 6 bases at J, with 16 bases in the middle. The CDR3 contains 13 residues. The CDR3: CASRPKGGDGYTF. CDR3 sequence (DNA): TGTGCCAGTCGGCCCAAGGGTGGTGATGGCTACACCTTC.

The rearrangement joins TRBV11-2 to TRBJ2-5; D unclear. Germline V lookup: CDR1 SGHAT, CDR2 FQNNGV. There are 11 residues in the CDR3. Trimming shortened V by 2 bases and J by 5 bases, and 3 bases separated the two germline ends. CDR3 sequence: CASSLTETQYF. CDR3 in DNA: TGTGCCAGCAGCTTAACGGAGACCCAGTACTTC.

This clone showed up just a few times. This rearrangement joins TRBV29-1 to TRBJ2-1; TRBD2 might be the D (7 bases). The ends were cut back, 7 bases at V and 0 bases at J, with 19 bases in the middle. Germline CDR1 reads SQVTM; CDR2 reads ANQGSEA. The CDR3 runs to 16 residues. The CDR3 loop reads CSGGGSSGSSYNEQFF. The CDR3 DNA is TGCAGCGGGGGGGGCTCTAGCGGAAGCTCCTACAATGAGCAGTTCTTC.

This clone was recorded a few times. J is TRBJ2-7 and V is TRBV7-8, with TRBD1 as a possible D gene (6 bases). Trimming removed 5 bases from V and 4 bases from J, with 12 bases in between. This CDR3 comprises 13 residues. Germline values: CDR1 SGHVS, CDR2 FQNEAQ. CDR3 sequence (DNA): TGTGCCAGCAGCCGGGACACGCTTTACGAGCAGTACTTC. Amino acids: CASSRDTLYEQYF.

The chain couples TRBV30 to TRBJ1-5; D call uncertain. V lost 2 bases and J 1 base, leaving 9 bases between the germline ends. Germline CDR1 is GTSNPN and CDR2 is SVGIG (reference sequence). The CDR3 is made up of 14 amino acids. CDR3 nucleotide sequence: TGTGCCTGGAGTCATACACAGAGCAATCAGCCCCAGCATTTT. Encoded protein: CAWSHTQSNQPQHF.

This clone was seen a few times. This chain uses TRBV4-2 with TRBJ2-7; the D is unclear. CDR1 is LGHNA, CDR2 YNFKEQ, per germline. Deletions cut 0 bases from V and 0 bases from J, with 6 bases between. The CDR3 contains 14 residues. The CDR3 reads CASSQDSSSYEQYF. The CDR3 DNA is TGTGCCAGCAGCCAAGACTCAAGCTCCTACGAGCAGTACTTC.

This clone showed up many times. V and J are TRBV7-3 and TRBJ2-6, with a tentative D call TRBD1 (5 bases). The CDR3 has 15 amino acids. Per the germline V gene, CDR1 is SGHTA and CDR2 is FQGTGA. Trimming took 5 bases from V and 1 from J, leaving 9 bases between them. The CDR3 bases are TGTGCCAGCAGCCGAGGACAATCTGGGGCCAACGTCCTGACTTTC. It codes for CASSRGQSGANVLTF.

This clone was recorded once. The chain employs TRBV7-3 and TRBJ2-7; weak D call: TRBD1 (5 bases). The CDR3 is 12 residues long. Deletions cut 5 bases from V and 2 bases from J, with 7 bases between. The germline V gene encodes CDR1 SGHTA and CDR2 FQGTGA. CDR3 in DNA: TGTGCCAGCAGCCAGGACACCTACGAGCAGTACTTC. This translates into CASSQDTYEQYF.

The chain combines TRBV5-1 with TRBJ2-1; no clear D gene. The germline CDR1 and CDR2 sequences are SGHRS and YFSETQ. Trimming took off 1 base at V and 7 bases at J, with 9 bases between the two ends. The CDR3 loop spans 13 amino acids. This CDR3 reads CASSLNARNEQFF. CDR3 nucleotides: TGCGCCAGCAGCTTGAATGCAAGGAATGAGCAGTTCTTC.

The chain recombines TRBV27 with TRBJ2-7, with D perhaps TRBD1 (6 bases). The CDR3 sequence is 15 residues long. CDR1 and CDR2 from the germline V gene are MNHEY and SMNVEV (reference sequence). Trimming removed 7 bases from V and 1 base from J, with 17 bases in between. The CDR3 DNA reads TGTGCCAGCACTTCCTACAGGGCCCCATCCTACGAGCAGTACTTC. Its translation is CASTSYRAPSYEQYF.

The V and J genes are TRBV27 and TRBJ2-7; 13 positions match TRBD2. CDR1 is MNHEY, CDR2 SMNVEV, per germline (reference sequence). J gave up 1 base and V 6 bases, and 6 bases lay outside the gene matches. This CDR3 contains 16 residues. CDR3 bases: TGTGCCAGCAGCCCACTAGCGGGAGGGAGATCCTACGAGCAGTACTTC. Its translation is CASSPLAGGRSYEQYF.

The CDR3 nucleotides read TGTGCCAGTAAGCTGGCGGGCATACTCACCGGGGAGCTGTTTTTT. Translating gives CASKLAGILTGELFF. V gene TRBV19 combines with J gene TRBJ2-2, with a possible D match to TRBD2 (5 bases). V lost 7 bases, J lost 4 bases, and 16 bases lay in between. This CDR3 is 15 amino acids long. Germline CDR1 is LNHDA and CDR2 is SQIVND (reference sequence).